Each of the 22 T cell receptor beta chains below was sequenced from the same sample in a study of T cells in Graves' hyperthyroidism and ophthalmopathy. The investigators amplified TCR beta CDR3 regions from RNA transcripts. TCR CDR3 regions were first amplified by RT-PCR with HTBI primers. Each CDR3 protein is one row after TCRdb ran MiXCR on the multiplex PCR reads. This table has around 490,000 distinct CDR3 sequences, 15% to 20% appearing once. Material: blood. These receptors were collected from a middle-aged man with Graves' ophthalmopathy.

The chain is built from TRBV9 and TRBJ1-2; 9 positions agree with TRBD1. This CDR3 spans 15 amino acids. CDR1 is SGDLS and CDR2 is YYNGEE in the germline V gene. J lost 4 bases, V lost 2 bases, and 6 bases had no gene match. CDR3 sequence reads: CASSVTGGAGYGYTF. CDR3 DNA sequence: TGTGCCAGCAGCGTTACAGGGGGCGCGGGCTATGGCTACACCTTC.

In this sample, this clonotype turned up a few times. The gene calls are TRBV18 and TRBJ2-5; 8 nucleotides align to TRBD1. Germline CDR1 reads KGHSH; CDR2 reads LQKENI. V shed 5 bases and J 2 bases; nucleotides not matched to a gene: 7. The CDR3 is 15 residues long. CDR3 in amino acids: CASSTDRVLQETQYF. In DNA, the CDR3 is TGTGCCAGCTCAACGGACAGGGTACTTCAAGAGACCCAGTACTTC.

In this sample, this clonotype turned up many times. The chain's CDR3 is CSARDSGTGYGYTF. CDR3 DNA: TGCAGTGCTAGAGATTCCGGGACAGGGTATGGCTACACCTTC. V gene TRBV20-1 combines with J gene TRBJ1-2, with 9 nucleotides matching TRBD1. J gave up 5 bases and V 0 bases, and 4 bases lay outside the gene matches. CDR1 and CDR2 (germline): DFQATT, SNEGSKA (reference sequence). This CDR3 is built from 14 residues.

This clonotype was observed at least ten times. The chain recombines TRBV3-1 with TRBJ2-7; no reliable D call. This CDR3 is built from 14 residues. Germline lookup yields CDR1 LGHDT and CDR2 YNNKEL (reference sequence). V was shortened by 0 bases and J by 1 base, with 7 bases between the two germline ends. In DNA, the CDR3 is TGTGCCAGCAGCCAAGAGGTGGGTTCCTACGAGCAGTACTTC. It is translated as CASSQEVGSYEQYF.

In this sample, this clonotype turned up many times. The chain uses TRBV28 and TRBJ1-6; 7 bases map to TRBD1. CDR1 and CDR2 from the germline V gene are MDHEN and SYDVKM. The CDR3 has 16 residues. With 6 bases clipped from V and 4 bases from J, the junction kept 9 bases outside the gene matches. The CDR3 sequence: CASRKEGGRYNSPLHF. DNA for the CDR3: TGTGCCAGCAGGAAGGAAGGGGGCCGTTATAATTCACCCCTCCACTTT.

This clonotype was counted ten times or more. CDR3 nucleotide sequence: TGCGCCAGCAGCCTGGGACAGGGGATGGGAACTGAAGCTTTCTTT. Its translation: CASSLGQGMGTEAFF. V and J are TRBV5-1 and TRBJ1-1, with 10 bases fitting TRBD1. V lost 4 bases and J lost 5; bases outside the gene matches: 8. Germline CDR1 SGHRS, CDR2 YFSETQ. There are 15 residues in the CDR3.

Many counts were recorded for this clonotype. The chain has TRBV28 and TRBJ2-7; TRBD1 aligns across 9 bases. V trimming: 7 bases; J trimming: 9 bases; junction bases outside the gene matches: 10. CDR3 length: 13 amino acids. The germline gives CDR1 MDHEN, CDR2 SYDVKM. CDR3 loop: CASTGTGRTPQYF. CDR3 DNA sequence: TGTGCCAGCACCGGGACAGGGCGTACCCCGCAGTACTTC.

V and J are TRBV20-1 and TRBJ1-6, with D possibly matching TRBD1 (5 bases). Germline V gene data show CDR1 as DFQATT and CDR2 as SNEGSKA (reference sequence). The CDR3 extends over 12 amino acids. V lost 0 bases, J lost 14 bases, and 11 bases lay in between. CDR3 sequence reads: CSAREGPGALHF. Here the CDR3 DNA reads TGCAGTGCTAGAGAAGGGCCGGGGGCCCTCCACTTT.

V and J are TRBV5-1 and TRBJ2-5, with D uncertain. Between the trimmed V and J ends, which lost 1 base and 0 bases, there was a span of 7 bases. Germline V CDR1 and CDR2: SGHRS, YFSETQ. This CDR3 region has 14 residues. CDR3 sequence: CASSLMGYQETQYF. CDR3 in DNA: TGCGCCAGCAGCTTGATGGGTTACCAAGAGACCCAGTACTTC.

This clonotype was detected ten times or more. This chain joins TRBV7-8 and TRBJ2-2, with a weak D call TRBD1 (6 bases). The V gene lost 2 bases and the J gene lost 5 bases, with 18 bases spanning the gap. This CDR3 has 17 amino acids. The germline V gene has CDR1 SGHVS and CDR2 FQNEAQ. The CDR3 spells CASSLTPGHLGTGELFF. The CDR3 DNA reads as TGTGCCAGCAGCTTAACCCCGGGACACCTGGGAACCGGGGAGCTGTTTTTT.

The chain recombines TRBV2 with TRBJ2-4; D is perhaps TRBD2 (6 bases). Germline CDR1 is SNHLY and CDR2 is FYNNEI. Deletions cut 6 bases from V and 1 base from J, with 7 bases between. This CDR3 contains 13 residues. The CDR3 DNA is TGTGCCAGCAGGAGCGGGGCCAAAAACATTCAGTACTTC. Translation: CASRSGAKNIQYF.

About this clonotype itself: Relative to the germline gene, one junction end is altered; a read error may explain this. This chain joins TRBV6-1 and TRBJ1-1; 7 bases map to TRBD1. This CDR3 spans 12 amino acids. Germline-derived CDR1 and CDR2 are MNHNS and SASEGT. CDR3 coding DNA: TGTGCCATCAGTGAGCCTACAGGGGCGGCTTTCTTT. It translates to CAISEPTGAAFF.

The chain uses TRBV6-1 and TRBJ1-1; D remains unclear. This CDR3 has 13 residues. Germline V gives CDR1 MNHNS, CDR2 SASEGT. V was clipped by 7 bases and J by 1 base, with 10 bases between them. The CDR3 region has the DNA TGTGCCAGCAATAGCCCGGGGAACACTGAAGCTTTCTTT. Translating gives CASNSPGNTEAFF.

This clonotype was counted a few times. V usage is TRBV12-5 and J usage is TRBJ1-5, with a tentative D call TRBD1 (5 bases). The CDR3 is 13 amino acids. Germline V CDR1 and CDR2: LGHNT, FRNRAP. V was cut by 9 bases and J by 4 bases, with 13 bases left in between. The CDR3 DNA reads as TGTGCTAGGCCCATGGGGACGAATCAGCCCCAGCATTTT. It translates to CARPMGTNQPQHF.

This clonotype was counted between two and nine times. The V and J genes are TRBV7-2 and TRBJ1-2, with a possible D match to TRBD1 (5 bases). Per germline, CDR1 SGHTA and CDR2 FQGNSA. CDR3 length: 16 residues. V was clipped by 1 base and J by 4 bases, with 16 bases between them. The CDR3 sequence: CASSLGARGSGYGYTF. The CDR3 DNA follows: TGTGCCAGCAGCTTAGGGGCTAGGGGCAGCGGCTATGGCTACACCTTC.

This clonotype was detected many times. The V gene is TRBV28, the J gene TRBJ2-3, with TRBD2 matching 9 bases. Germline CDR1 MDHEN, CDR2 SYDVKM. The J segment lost 0 bases and the V segment lost 10 bases, leaving 8 bases of the junction unmatched. This CDR3 has 15 amino acids. In nucleotides, the CDR3 is TGTGCCACTGACTCTAGCGGGGCTAGCACAGATACGCAGTATTTT. The encoded protein is CATDSSGASTDTQYF.

The rearrangement links TRBV7-8 to TRBJ2-3; 7 nucleotides align to TRBD2. V lost 4 bases to trimming and J lost 0 bases; unmatched junction nucleotides: 4. The germline gives CDR1 SGHVS, CDR2 FQNEAQ. CDR3 length: 15 amino acids. CDR3 sequence: CASSSPSGSTDTQYF. Written as DNA, the CDR3 is TGTGCCAGCAGCTCCCCTAGCGGAAGCACAGATACGCAGTATTTT.

CDR3 region: CASSVKRGGHETQYF. CDR3 bases: TGTGCCAGCAGCGTCAAGCGGGGGGGCCACGAGACCCAGTACTTC. The chain employs TRBV7-9 and TRBJ2-5; TRBD2 matches 10 bases. Germline assignment: CDR1 SEHNR and CDR2 FQNEAQ (reference sequence). The length of the CDR3 is 15 residues. The V segment lost 5 bases and the J segment 5 bases; nucleotides outside the gene matches: 8.

This clonotype was counted ten times or more. The rearrangement uses TRBV7-2 and TRBJ2-2; 8 nucleotides agree with TRBD1. This CDR3 is built from 14 residues. The trim removed 6 bases at V and 4 bases at J, leaving 4 bases unmatched. CDR1 and CDR2 from the germline V gene are SGHTA and FQGNSA. The CDR3 loop is CASREQGGTGELFF. The CDR3 region has the DNA TGTGCCAGCAGGGAACAGGGGGGCACCGGGGAGCTGTTTTTT.

Remarks on this clonotype: Being one base from a much bigger clone, this may be a read error. The V gene is TRBV11-2, the J gene TRBJ2-7, with TRBD2 matching 12 bases. V lost 4 bases and J lost 6; bases outside the gene matches: 19. The CDR3 length is 19 residues. Germline loops: CDR1 SGHAT, CDR2 FQNNGV. The CDR3 loop reads CASSSVGLAGGPGPSEQYF. For the CDR3, the DNA is TGTGCCAGCAGCTCAGTCGGGCTAGCGGGAGGGCCAGGCCCTTCCGAGCAGTACTTC.

The chain recombines TRBV28 with TRBJ1-3; the D is unclear. V dropped 3 bases and J dropped 6 bases, with 12 bases sitting between them. Germline V gene data show CDR1 as MDHEN and CDR2 as SYDVKM. CDR3 length: 14 amino acids. The CDR3 nucleotides are TGTGCCAGCAGTTTTTCCAGCAAGCAAAACACCATATATTTT. This sequence encodes CASSFSSKQNTIYF.

This clonotype has more than one count but fewer than ten. V usage is TRBV13 and J usage is TRBJ2-7; 7 bases are a match to TRBD2. The CDR3 loop spans 14 amino acids. V shed 6 bases and J 2 bases; nucleotides not matched to a gene: 7. In germline, CDR1 is PRHDT, CDR2 FYEKMQ (reference sequence). The CDR3, as DNA: TGTGCCAGCAGGGGAGGGACTGGCGCCTACGAGCAGTACTTC. The encoded protein is CASRGGTGAYEQYF.